This paragraph reports one T cell receptor beta chain. Its antigen is undetermined. V was pared by 0 bases and J by 6 bases, with 11 bases between. The germline CDR1 and CDR2 sequences are GTSNPN and SVGIG (reference sequence). The CDR3 is made up of 13 amino acids. Combining iRepertoire HTBI primers with Arm-PCR of CDR3 regions, the authors built TCR beta libraries. TCRdb passed the multiplex PCR reads through MiXCR, listing each CDR3 protein once. The data contain under 700,000 distinct CDR3 sequences, about 16% of them singletons. These data are taken from a study of regulatory T cells in long-lasting Graves disease. Findings of the study overall: Clonotypes that were public and shared totalled 2,500 to 3,000 in persistent patients versus over 800 in new patients. With persistent disease, TRBV28, TRBJ1-2 and TRBJ2-5 were the favored segments.

As for time point: newly diagnosed GD, antithyroid drugs for less than 3 months. Extracted PBMC RNA gave rise to the TCR library. A blood draw put 8.5 to 10 milliliters of peripheral blood into EDTA tubes. The same sample was also studied in work on T cells in Graves' hyperthyroidism and ophthalmopathy. That paper notes: Researchers ran a first-round RT-PCR on the TCR CDR3 using the HTBI primer set.

The sample consisted of peripheral blood mononuclear cells (PBMCs), taken at new diagnosis, from a patient treated with antithyroid drugs. J is TRBJ1-1 and V is TRBV30; a weak D match, TRBD1 (5 bases). The receptor was isolated from a middle-aged woman with Graves disease. The DNA of the CDR3 is TGTGCCTGGAGTGTAACGGGGGGGGCTGAAGCTTTCTTT. Its protein product is CAWSVTGGAEAFF.